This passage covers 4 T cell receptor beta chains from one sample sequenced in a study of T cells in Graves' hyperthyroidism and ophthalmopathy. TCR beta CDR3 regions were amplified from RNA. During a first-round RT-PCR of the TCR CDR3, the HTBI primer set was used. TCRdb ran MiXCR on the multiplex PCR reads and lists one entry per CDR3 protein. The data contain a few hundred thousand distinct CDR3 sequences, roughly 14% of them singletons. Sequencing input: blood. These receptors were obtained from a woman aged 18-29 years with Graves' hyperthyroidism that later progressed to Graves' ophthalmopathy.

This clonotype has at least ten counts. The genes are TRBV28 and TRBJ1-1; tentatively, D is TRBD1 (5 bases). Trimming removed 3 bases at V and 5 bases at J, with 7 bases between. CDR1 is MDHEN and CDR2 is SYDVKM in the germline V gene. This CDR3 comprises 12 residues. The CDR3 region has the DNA TGTGCCAGCAGTTTGGACAATACTGAAGCTTTCTTT. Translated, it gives CASSLDNTEAFF.

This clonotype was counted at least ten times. The CDR3 nucleotides are TGTGCCAGCAGCTTAGCGGCAGGACTTAATTCACCCCTCCACTTT. This sequence encodes CASSLAAGLNSPLHF. This chain links TRBV7-2 with TRBJ1-6; no definite D call. From germline, CDR1 is SGHTA and CDR2 FQGNSA. Trimming removed 0 bases at V and 6 bases at J, with 9 bases between. The CDR3 length is 15 residues.

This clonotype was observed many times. The CDR3 DNA sequence: TGTGCCAGCAGTTTATTTCCCAGGGCGAGGTCTGGGGCCAACGTCCTGACTTTC. This codes for CASSLFPRARSGANVLTF. J is TRBJ2-6 and V is TRBV12-3 or TRBV12-4, with D possibly TRBD1 on 5 matching bases. The CDR3 loop spans 18 amino acids. V was cut by 2 bases and J by 1 base, with 15 bases left in between.

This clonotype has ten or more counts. CDR3 nucleotides: TGTGCCAGCAGCTCTCATAGCGGGAGGGTTGACAATGAGCAGTTCTTC. Translating gives CASSSHSGRVDNEQFF. This rearrangement joins TRBV7-3 to TRBJ2-1, with 11 bases matching TRBD2. Losses at the gene ends were 4 bases for V and 5 bases for J; bases not matched to a gene: 7. The germline CDR1 and CDR2 sequences are SGHTA and FQGTGA. This CDR3 is built from 16 residues.